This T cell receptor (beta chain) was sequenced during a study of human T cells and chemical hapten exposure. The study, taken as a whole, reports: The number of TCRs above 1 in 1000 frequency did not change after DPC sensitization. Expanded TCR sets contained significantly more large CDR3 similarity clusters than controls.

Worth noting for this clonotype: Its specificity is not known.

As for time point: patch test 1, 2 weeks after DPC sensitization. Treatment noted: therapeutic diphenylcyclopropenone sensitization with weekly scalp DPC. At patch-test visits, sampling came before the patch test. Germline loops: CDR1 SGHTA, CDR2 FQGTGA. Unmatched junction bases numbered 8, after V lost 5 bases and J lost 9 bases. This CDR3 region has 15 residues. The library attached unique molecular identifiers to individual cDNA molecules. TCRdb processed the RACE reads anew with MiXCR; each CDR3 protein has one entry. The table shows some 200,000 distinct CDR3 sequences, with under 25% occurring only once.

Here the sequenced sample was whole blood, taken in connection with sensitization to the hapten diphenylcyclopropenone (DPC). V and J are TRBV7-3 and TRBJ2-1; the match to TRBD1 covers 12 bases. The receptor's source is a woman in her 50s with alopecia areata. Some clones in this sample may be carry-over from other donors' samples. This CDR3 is CASSGGTGGFGEQFF. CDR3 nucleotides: TGTGCCAGCAGCGGAGGGACAGGGGGCTTCGGTGAGCAGTTCTTC. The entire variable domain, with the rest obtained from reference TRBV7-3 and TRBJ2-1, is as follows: GAGVSQTPSNKVTEKGKYVELRCDPISGHTALYWYRQSLGQGPEFLIYFQGTGAADDSGLPNDRFFAVRPEGSVSTLKIQRTERGDSAVYLCASSGGTGGFGEQFFGPGTRLTVL.